These T cell receptor beta chains were read from a single sample in a study of blood T cell repertoires in COVID-19. This table comes from immunoSEQ multiplex PCR, and its TCRdb copy is limited to in-frame clones, with some not included. The data contain around 340,000 clones, about four fifths of them seen just once; the ten biggest clones take up about 3%. Sequencing was done on a sample of peripheral blood. The receptors were sampled from a man aged 25-45 years with active or convalescent COVID-19. Each CDR3 is given with its conserved first and last residue. The D gene is left open where the match is weak. The listing skips clone size in some rows; elsewhere it reads once, few, many or a size class.

d_call: .
cdr3_length: 13
clone_size: .
j_call: TRBJ1-4
v_call: TRBV7-9
cdr3_aa: CASSLAAREKLFF
cdr3_nt: TGTGCCAGCAGCTTAGCGGCTCGTGAAAAACTGTTTTTT

d_call: .
cdr3_length: 14
clone_size: once
j_call: TRBJ2-7
v_call: TRBV6-5
cdr3_aa: CASSYSTSSYEQYF
cdr3_nt: TGTGCCAGCAGTTACTCGACTAGTTCCTACGAGCAGTACTTC

d_call: TRBD1
cdr3_length: 15
clone_size: .
j_call: TRBJ2-6
v_call: TRBV27
cdr3_aa: CASTGGTSGANVLTF
cdr3_nt: TGTGCCAGCACAGGGGGAACGTCGGGGGCCAACGTCCTGACTTTC

d_call: .
cdr3_length: 13
clone_size: .
j_call: TRBJ2-7
v_call: TRBV9
cdr3_aa: CASSPGQSYEQYF
cdr3_nt: TGTGCCAGCAGCCCCGGACAGTCCTACGAGCAGTACTTC

d_call: TRBD2
cdr3_length: 16
clone_size: .
j_call: TRBJ2-3
v_call: TRBV13
cdr3_aa: CASSLWREGGTDTQYF
cdr3_nt: TGTGCCAGCAGCTTATGGCGGGAGGGCGGGACAGATACGCAGTATTTT

d_call: .
cdr3_length: 13
clone_size: .
j_call: TRBJ1-2
v_call: TRBV11-3
cdr3_aa: CASSPSGYYGYTF
cdr3_nt: TGTGCCAGCAGCCCCTCGGGGTACTATGGCTACACCTTC

d_call: TRBD1
cdr3_length: 15
clone_size: .
j_call: TRBJ2-7
v_call: TRBV27
cdr3_aa: CASSHFRDSRYEQYF
cdr3_nt: TGTGCCAGCAGTCATTTCCGGGACAGTCGCTACGAGCAGTACTTC

d_call: TRBD1
cdr3_length: 16
clone_size: .
j_call: TRBJ2-7
v_call: TRBV28
cdr3_aa: CASRGPFDRGTYEQYF
cdr3_nt: TGTGCCAGCAGGGGACCGTTCGACAGGGGGACGTACGAGCAGTACTTC

d_call: .
cdr3_length: 12
clone_size: .
j_call: TRBJ1-6
v_call: TRBV25-1
cdr3_aa: CPEQGKGLPLHF
cdr3_nt: TGTCCAGAGCAGGGAAAAGGATTACCCCTCCACTTT

d_call: TRBD1
cdr3_length: 15
clone_size: .
j_call: TRBJ1-2
v_call: TRBV7-9
cdr3_aa: CASSSPDRGFYGYTF
cdr3_nt: TGTGCCAGCAGCTCCCCGGACAGGGGGTTCTATGGCTACACCTTC

d_call: TRBD2
cdr3_length: 18
clone_size: .
j_call: TRBJ2-1
v_call: TRBV3-1/TRBV3-2
cdr3_aa: CASSHRDRGLAGHNEQFF
cdr3_nt: TGTGCCAGCAGCCATCGGGACAGAGGACTAGCGGGGCACAATGAGCAGTTCTTC

d_call: .
cdr3_length: 16
clone_size: .
j_call: TRBJ1-4
v_call: TRBV3-1/TRBV3-2
cdr3_aa: CASSQGGRATNEKLFF
cdr3_nt: TGTGCCAGCAGCCAAGGAGGGAGGGCGACTAATGAAAAACTGTTTTTT

d_call: .
cdr3_length: 12
clone_size: once
j_call: TRBJ2-7
v_call: TRBV12-3/TRBV12-4
cdr3_aa: CASSLVPFEQYF
cdr3_nt: TGTGCCAGCAGTTTAGTCCCCTTTGAGCAGTACTTC

d_call: .
cdr3_length: 13
clone_size: .
j_call: TRBJ2-5
v_call: TRBV7-7
cdr3_aa: CASSFVEQETQYF
cdr3_nt: TGTGCCAGCAGCTTTGTGGAGCAAGAGACCCAGTACTTC

d_call: .
cdr3_length: 14
clone_size: .
j_call: TRBJ1-1
v_call: TRBV30
cdr3_aa: CACPRTVMNTEAFF
cdr3_nt: TGTGCCTGCCCAAGGACAGTTATGAACACTGAAGCTTTCTTT

d_call: TRBD2
cdr3_length: 15
clone_size: .
j_call: TRBJ2-1
v_call: TRBV7-3
cdr3_aa: CASSLGTSPYNEQFF
cdr3_nt: TGTGCCAGCAGCCTCGGGACTAGCCCCTACAATGAGCAGTTCTTC

d_call: .
cdr3_length: 15
clone_size: few
j_call: TRBJ1-2
v_call: TRBV14
cdr3_aa: CASSQFPTEVNGYTF
cdr3_nt: TGTGCCAGCAGCCAATTTCCGACAGAAGTTAATGGCTACACCTTC

d_call: .
cdr3_length: 12
clone_size: .
j_call: TRBJ2-2
v_call: TRBV12-3/TRBV12-4
cdr3_aa: CASWRVPGELFF
cdr3_nt: TGTGCCAGCTGGAGGGTCCCCGGGGAGCTGTTTTTT

d_call: .
cdr3_length: 14
clone_size: .
j_call: TRBJ1-1
v_call: TRBV27
cdr3_aa: CASSFQGMNTEAFF
cdr3_nt: TGTGCCAGCAGTTTCCAGGGAATGAACACTGAAGCTTTCTTT

d_call: TRBD2
cdr3_length: 14
clone_size: .
j_call: TRBJ2-7
v_call: TRBV14
cdr3_aa: CASSPPGGRGEQYF
cdr3_nt: TGTGCCAGCTCCCCCCCGGGAGGGAGAGGCGAGCAGTACTTC